This T cell receptor beta chain was captured by sequencing in a study of blood T cell repertoires in COVID-19. Study details: Material from acute and convalescent COVID-19 was sourced from the United States, Italy and Spain. The cDNA or gDNA used as material had been derived from T cells, B-cell-depleted T cells, or PBMCs.

Authors' processing steps: Estimated nucleated cell counts came from reference gene primer amplification. Clones were sequenced by immunoSEQ multiplex PCR, and TCRdb holds only the in-frame ones, with some missing. The D gene and trimming were derived from the DNA, and the V and J assignments and clone size from that table. The sample consists of 140,000 to 150,000 clones, 88% of them appearing once. Patients in Seattle were enrolled during active infection, then followed longitudinally. V lost 5 bases and J lost 5; bases outside the gene matches: 6. CDR1 and CDR2 (germline): SGHNT, YYREEE (reference sequence). CDR3 length equals 13 residues.

The TCR sequence derives from a human donor with COVID-19, enrolled during active disease. The donor label of this sample is uncertain. The V call is TRBV5-4, the J call TRBJ2-7; the match to TRBD1 covers 8 bases. Sequenced input: peripheral blood. In DNA form, the CDR3 reads TGTGCCAGCAGATCCGACAGGGGCAACGAGCAGTACTTC. Protein sequence: CASRSDRGNEQYF.